The present T cell receptor (beta chain) was sequenced within a study of cytomegalovirus exposure and HLA in healthy donors. Study-level background: For the approximately 390 genotyped donors, approximately 82% fell within the Caucasian-associated ancestry cluster. Study observations and caveats: When a later analysis compared HLA-associated TCR beta chains with equally common others, the HLA-associated chains turned out to be more clonally expanded and to have lower generation probabilities.

PCR amplification relied on 60 Vbeta primers (plus 13 Jbeta primers). Data came from immunoSEQ multiplex PCR; TCRdb stores just in-frame clones and leaves some out. Its table records tens of thousands of clones. Per germline, CDR1 SGHVS and CDR2 FQNEAQ. The V and J ends lost 5 bases and 6 bases, in that order; junction bases with no gene match: 11. This CDR3 has 16 amino acids. As regards this clone: The antigen remains unidentified.

The receptor was derived from a human donor in good health. This chain joins TRBV7-8 and TRBJ2-1; TRBD1 matches at 9 bases. Sequencing was done on a sample of PBMCs. For the CDR3, the DNA is TGTGCCAGCAGCATAACCCCCGGGACAGGGATCAATGAGCAGTTCTTC. It is translated as CASSITPGTGINEQFF.